The clone carrying this T cell receptor beta chain was counted at least ten times. This CDR3 spans 12 amino acids. CDR1 and CDR2 (germline): SGHAT, FQDESV (reference sequence). V was trimmed by 2 bases and J by 5 bases, leaving 7 bases between them. This record comes from a study of regulatory T cells in long-lasting Graves disease. Time point of the sample: newly diagnosed GD, antithyroid drugs for less than 3 months. PBMC-derived RNA was used for the TCR library. Combining iRepertoire HTBI primers with Arm-PCR of CDR3 regions, the authors built TCR beta libraries. Each CDR3 protein gets one entry after TCRdb re-called the multiplex PCR reads with MiXCR. In the table there are about 440,000 distinct CDR3 sequences, about 15% of which are singletons. These data also featured in a second study, about T cells in Graves' hyperthyroidism and ophthalmopathy.

This sample comprised peripheral blood mononuclear cells (PBMCs), obtained at new diagnosis, from a patient treated with antithyroid drugs. This sequence originates from a woman aged 25-40 years with Graves disease. The chain links TRBV11-1 to TRBJ2-7, with D perhaps matching TRBD1 (5 bases). CDR3 residues: CASSLRRDEQYF. CDR3 DNA: TGTGCCAGCAGCTTACGCAGGGACGAGCAGTACTTC.